The rows below give T cell receptor beta chains drawn from one sample of a study of T cell repertoires in cytomegalovirus infection. Each CDR3 protein gets one entry after TCRdb re-called the reads with MiXCR. This sample has about 770,000 distinct CDR3 sequences, with around 29% found just once. These TCRs' antigens remain unknown. Specimen: cultured CD8+ T cells from PBMCs, collected from culture after CMV antigen stimulation. The origin of the receptors is a human donor in good health (CMV status not recorded). Some clones in this sample may be carry-over from other donors' samples. CDR3s include the opening cysteine and the closing phenylalanine or tryptophan. Each record gives: CDR3 protein, CDR3 DNA, V gene, D gene, J gene, CDR3 length, clone size. A D gene is named only where the DNA matches it firmly. Some rows mark clone size as missing; the rest say once, few, many or name a class of expanded clone.

CDR3 protein: CASSLSHAQPQHF
CDR3 DNA: TGTGCCAGCAGCTTATCCCATGCTCAGCCCCAGCATTTT
V gene: TRBV7-9
D gene: NA
J gene: TRBJ1-5
CDR3 length: 13
clone size: NA

CDR3 protein: CASSIVGGRNTEAFF
CDR3 DNA: TGTGCCAGTAGTATAGTGGGGGGCAGGAACACTGAAGCTTTCTTT
V gene: TRBV19
D gene: NA
J gene: TRBJ1-1
CDR3 length: 15
clone size: NA

CDR3 protein: CASSGGGPRNGYTF
CDR3 DNA: TGTGCCAGCAGCGGTGGGGGGCCAAGGAATGGCTACACCTTC
V gene: TRBV27
D gene: NA
J gene: TRBJ1-2
CDR3 length: 14
clone size: NA

CDR3 protein: CASSLVVRGGETQYF
CDR3 DNA: TGTGCCAGCAGCTTAGTGGTCCGGGGCGGGGAGACCCAGTACTTC
V gene: TRBV7-4
D gene: NA
J gene: TRBJ2-5
CDR3 length: 15
clone size: few

CDR3 protein: CSAWKPHSGNTIYF
CDR3 DNA: TGCAGTGCTTGGAAGCCGCACTCTGGAAACACCATATATTTT
V gene: TRBV20-1
D gene: NA
J gene: TRBJ1-3
CDR3 length: 14
clone size: NA

CDR3 protein: CASSPSGDQDTQYF
CDR3 DNA: TGCGCCAGCAGCCCGAGCGGAGATCAAGATACGCAGTATTTT
V gene: TRBV4-3
D gene: NA
J gene: TRBJ2-3
CDR3 length: 14
clone size: NA

CDR3 protein: CASSSGTGYEVF
CDR3 DNA: TGTGCCAGCAGTTCCGGGACAGGGTATGAGGTCTTC
V gene: TRBV12-3/TRBV12-4
D gene: TRBD1
J gene: TRBJ2-1
CDR3 length: 12
clone size: NA

CDR3 protein: CASSLGQGLGIETQYF
CDR3 DNA: TGTGCTAGCAGCTTAGGACAGGGACTAGGTATTGAGACCCAGTACTTC
V gene: TRBV7-6
D gene: NA
J gene: TRBJ2-5
CDR3 length: 16
clone size: NA

CDR3 protein: CASSRELHEQFF
CDR3 DNA: TGTGCCAGCAGCCGGGAACTCCATGAGCAGTTCTTC
V gene: TRBV6-2/TRBV6-3
D gene: NA
J gene: TRBJ2-1
CDR3 length: 12
clone size: once

CDR3 protein: CSVGTNTEAFF
CDR3 DNA: TGCAGCGTGGGGACTAACACTGAAGCTTTCTTT
V gene: TRBV29-1
D gene: NA
J gene: TRBJ1-1
CDR3 length: 11
clone size: NA